This entry lists 20 T cell receptor beta chains sequenced from one sample in a study of CXCR3-negative and CXCR3-positive naive CD8 T cells. UMI-labeled 5' RACE TRB cDNA libraries were prepared from the cells. TCRdb reprocessed the 5' RACE reads and reports one entry per CDR3 protein, with no DNA. The record lists more than 45,000 distinct CDR3 sequences, of which the ten most abundant hold roughly 0.42%. Sequencing was performed on naive CXCR3- CD8+ T cells from blood. The subset here: CD45RO-CCR7+CD27+CD95- naive CD8+ T cells lacking CXCR3 (TNR3-). Receptor source: a human donor in good health. Some clones in this sample may be carry-over from other donors' samples.

The V gene is TRBV28, the J gene TRBJ2-7. CDR1 is MDHEN and CDR2 is SYDVKM in the germline V gene. The length of the CDR3 is 14 residues. The CDR3 loop reads CASSSSRVRYEQYF.

CDR3 region: CSVDGGAEGEQFF. The chain links TRBV29-1 to TRBJ2-1; the D gene TCRdb calls, TRBD1, cannot be checked with no DNA. The CDR3 sequence is 13 residues long. Germline V gene sequence: CDR1 SQVTM, CDR2 ANQGSEA.

The V gene is TRBV6-6, the J gene TRBJ2-1; without DNA, the TCRdb call of TRBD1 cannot be checked. Looked up from germline, CDR1 is MNHNY and CDR2 is SVGAGI (reference sequence). The CDR3 contains 15 residues. The CDR3 protein is CASSYSPGALGEQFF.

This chain links TRBV7-2 with TRBJ2-3; TCRdb's assignment of TRBD2 cannot be checked, as there is no DNA. This CDR3 comprises 16 residues. Germline assignment: CDR1 SGHTA and CDR2 FQGNSA. This CDR3 is CASSQELAGATDTQYF.

The chain carries TRBV4-3 and TRBJ2-1; with no DNA, the TCRdb D assignment of TRBD2 cannot be verified. The CDR3 extends over 16 amino acids. Per the germline V gene, CDR1 is LGHNA and CDR2 is YSLEER. This CDR3 reads CASSQDGAGGPNEQFF.

V and J are TRBV5-5 and TRBJ1-5; absent DNA, TCRdb's TRBD1 call cannot be checked. Germline CDR1 is SGHKS and CDR2 is YYEKEE (reference sequence). The length of the CDR3 is 13 residues. Here the CDR3 reads CASSWGGYGPQHF.

This chain links TRBV21-1 with TRBJ2-7; checking the TCRdb D call of TRBD1 is not possible without DNA. TRBV21-1 is reported as a pseudogene. The CDR3 totals 15 residues. The CDR3: CASSQGRLSSYEQYF.

This chain links TRBV4-1 with TRBJ1-1. Germline V lookup: CDR1 MGHRA, CDR2 YSYEKL. The CDR3 length is 16 residues. CDR3 sequence: CASSRSPSPPNTEAFF.

The rearrangement joins TRBV4-1 to TRBJ1-1; absent DNA, TCRdb's TRBD1 call cannot be checked. The CDR3 is made up of 14 amino acids. Looked up from germline, CDR1 is MGHRA and CDR2 is YSYEKL. The CDR3 region is CASSQEPGYTEAFF.

The chain employs TRBV3-1 and TRBJ2-7. CDR3 length equals 15 residues. Germline V gene sequence: CDR1 LGHDT, CDR2 YNNKEL (reference sequence). The CDR3 region is CASSNTPAALYEQYF.

The genes are TRBV4-3 and TRBJ2-5; TCRdb calls TRBD1, which cannot be checked without DNA. From germline, CDR1 is LGHNA and CDR2 YSLEER. The CDR3 totals 16 residues. CDR3 protein: CGSSQDFAGVKETQYF.

The genes are TRBV5-5 and TRBJ2-7; TCRdb reports TRBD1, a call that lacks DNA to check it against. The length of the CDR3 is 14 residues. Germline V CDR1 and CDR2: SGHKS, YYEKEE (reference sequence). CDR3 amino acids: CASSIGTGSYEQYF.

This clonotype is medium-sized (0.01 to 0.1%) by frequency. This sequence joins TRBV7-7 and TRBJ2-1; as DNA is missing, the TRBD1 call by TCRdb cannot be tested. The length of the CDR3 is 15 residues. Germline loops: CDR1 SSHAT, CDR2 FNYEAQ (reference sequence). The CDR3 region is CASSLAWGTGDEQFF.

This chain joins TRBV24-1 and TRBJ2-1; the D call of TRBD2 rests on TCRdb alone, since no DNA is present to check it. The length of the CDR3 is 15 residues. Germline CDR1 is KGHDR and CDR2 is SFDVKD. The CDR3 here is CATSDFGGSPNEQFF.

The chain uses TRBV6-5 and TRBJ2-3; as DNA is missing, the TRBD1 call by TCRdb cannot be tested. The CDR3 spans 14 residues. The germline V gene encodes CDR1 MNHEY and CDR2 SVGAGI. CDR3 region: CASSNGQGVNTQYF.

The chain recombines TRBV7-6 with TRBJ2-1; checking the TCRdb D call of TRBD1 is not possible without DNA. Germline CDR1 SGHVS, CDR2 FNYEAQ. This CDR3 comprises 19 residues. The CDR3 region is CACSLAGATGGSSYNEQFF.

The rearrangement joins TRBV14 to TRBJ2-2; with no DNA, the TCRdb D assignment of TRBD1 cannot be verified. The CDR3 spans 16 residues. Per germline, CDR1 SGHDN and CDR2 FVKESK. CDR3 in amino acids: CASSHTTGWITGELFF.

The gene calls are TRBV7-3 and TRBJ2-7; TCRdb indicates TRBD2, and absent DNA this call remains unverified. The CDR3 is 15 amino acids. The germline V gene has CDR1 SGHTA and CDR2 FQGTGA. The CDR3 loop is CASSLDGLPATEQYF.

V is TRBV20-1 and J is TRBJ2-7; the TCRdb call, TRBD1, lacks DNA for checking. Germline V lookup: CDR1 DFQATT, CDR2 SNEGSKA (reference sequence). This CDR3 contains 16 residues. The CDR3 loop is CSARDYTTGQSYEQYF.

The chain combines TRBV5-5 with TRBJ2-7. Germline-derived CDR1 and CDR2 are SGHKS and YYEKEE (reference sequence). The CDR3 consists of 13 residues. CDR3 sequence reads: CASSLRNTYEQYF.